This TCR beta chain emerged from a study of shared clonotypes between healthy human individuals. Germline assignment: CDR1 MNHNS and CDR2 SASEGT. V lost 6 bases to trimming and J lost 4 bases; unmatched junction nucleotides: 9. The CDR3 runs to 15 residues. Using immunoSEQ multiplex PCR, the repertoire was profiled, and TCRdb retains in-frame clones only, with some absent. The data show some 1 million clones, with roughly 70% seen just once and 1.5% held by the top ten. Those who donated were healthy HIV-negative adults, with no recent acute infections or vaccinations reported. The sample comprised memory CD4+ T cells sorted from blood. As to subset: CD45RA-negative fraction. V and J are TRBV6-1 and TRBJ2-5, with TRBD1 identical over 9 bases. The clonotype was recovered from a man in his late teens or twenties in good health. CDR3 in DNA: TGTGCCAGCAGCCCCACAGGGGGCATAGTAGAGACCCAGTACTTC. It encodes CASSPTGGIVETQYF.